The 23 T cell receptor beta chains below come from one sample, sequenced in a study of blood T cell repertoires in COVID-19. Data came from immunoSEQ multiplex PCR; TCRdb stores just in-frame clones and leaves some out. The repertoire includes about 140,000 clones, under 85% of them detected once, and 1.5% to 2% sits in the top ten. Sequencing was carried out using PBMCs or T cells enriched from blood (not recorded which). These TCRs come from a woman aged 18-29 years who had been exposed to COVID-19.

The V and J genes are TRBV19 and TRBJ2-7; 7 bases map to TRBD2. This CDR3 has 15 amino acids. Losses at the gene ends were 4 bases for V and 2 bases for J; bases not matched to a gene: 8. Germline V gives CDR1 LNHDA, CDR2 SQIVND (reference sequence). As DNA, the CDR3 is TGTGCCAGTAGTAGGGTTGAAGGACTAGCCTACGAGCAGTACTTC. Residues: CASSRVEGLAYEQYF.

This clone was detected a few times. In the same sample, other DNA sequences code for this CDR3. CDR3 bases: TGTGCCAGCAGCTTAGGTCGGACAGGGGAGGGCTACACCTTC. Translated: CASSLGRTGEGYTF. The chain recombines TRBV7-2 with TRBJ1-2; 9 bases align to TRBD1. CDR3 length: 14 amino acids. J was trimmed by 8 bases and V by 1 base; bases with no gene match: 5. Germline CDR1 reads SGHTA; CDR2 reads FQGNSA.

The chain couples TRBV5-1 to TRBJ1-3, with 9 nucleotides matching TRBD1. The CDR3 totals 19 residues. The V and J ends lost 1 base and 6 bases, in that order; junction bases with no gene match: 17. The germline gives CDR1 SGHRS, CDR2 YFSETQ. This chain's CDR3 is CASSLQPGQGTIAPNTIYF. The CDR3 nucleotides read TGCGCCAGCAGCTTGCAGCCGGGACAGGGAACAATCGCTCCAAACACCATATATTTT.

V and J are TRBV28 and TRBJ1-6; tentatively, D is TRBD1 (5 bases). The germline CDR1 and CDR2 sequences are MDHEN and SYDVKM. This CDR3 is built from 12 residues. For the CDR3, the DNA is TGTGCGTCACAGGATACTAATTCACCCCTCCACTTT. As protein: CASQDTNSPLHF. Together with reference TRBV28 and TRBJ1-6, the CDR3 gives the full variable domain: DVKVTQSSRYLVKRTGEKVFLECVQDMDHENMFWYRQDPGLGLRLIYFSYDVKMKEKGDIPEGYSVSREKKERFSLILESASTNQTSMYLCASQDTNSPLHFGNGTRLTVT.

J is TRBJ1-6 and V is TRBV7-9; D gene uncertain. This CDR3 has 16 amino acids. The germline gives CDR1 SEHNR, CDR2 FQNEAQ (reference sequence). V lost 4 bases to trimming and J lost 4 bases, with 14 bases between them. The CDR3, as DNA: TGTGCCAGCAGCTCCCCAGAGGGCCTTTATAATTCACCCCTCCACTTT. This codes for CASSSPEGLYNSPLHF.

The chain is built from TRBV3-1 (or the pseudogene TRBV3-2) and TRBJ1-1, with D perhaps matching TRBD1 (6 bases). Looked up from germline, CDR1 is LGHDT and CDR2 is YNNKEL (reference sequence). The CDR3 totals 15 residues. The V end was cut by 1 base, the J end by 0 bases, with 9 bases between. The CDR3 loop is CASSQGQVLNTEAFF. The CDR3 bases are TGTGCCAGCAGCCAAGGACAGGTCTTGAACACTGAAGCTTTCTTT.

The CDR3 bases are TGCGCCAGCAGCATTCGACTAGCGGGATTCGACACAGATACGCAGTATTTT. It translates to CASSIRLAGFDTDTQYF. The chain is built from TRBV4-3 and TRBJ2-3, with 11 bases fitting TRBD2. With 5 bases clipped from V and 2 bases from J, the junction kept 9 bases outside the gene matches. The CDR3 extends over 17 amino acids. Per germline, CDR1 LGHNA and CDR2 YSLEER.

CDR3 region: CASSYGPNTGELFF. The CDR3 DNA reads as TGTGCCAGCAGTTACGGGCCGAACACCGGGGAGCTGTTTTTT. This chain connects TRBV6-2 or TRBV6-3 to TRBJ2-2; the D is unclear. With 2 bases removed from V and 0 bases from J, the gap between germline ends came to 4 bases. The V gene's germline CDR1 is MNHEY and CDR2 SVGEGT. The CDR3 totals 14 residues.

The chain combines TRBV6-2 or TRBV6-3 with TRBJ1-2; TRBD1 might be the D (5 bases). V was clipped by 6 bases and J by 7 bases, with 21 bases between them. The V gene's germline CDR1 is MNHEY and CDR2 SVGEGT. The CDR3 covers 15 residues. CDR3 residues: CASSTQNVRVRGYTF. The CDR3 bases are TGTGCCAGCAGCACCCAGAATGTCAGGGTTCGTGGCTACACCTTC.

The genes are TRBV10-3 and TRBJ1-2, with a possible D match to TRBD1 (5 bases). This CDR3 region has 12 residues. Deletions cut 7 bases from V and 4 bases from J, with 10 bases between. Germline V gives CDR1 ENHRY, CDR2 SYGVKD. The CDR3 nucleotides are TGTGCCATCAAAGGGGATGGCTATGGCTACACCTTC. This codes for CAIKGDGYGYTF.

This chain joins TRBV19 and TRBJ1-5, with a possible D match to TRBD1 (5 bases). With 5 bases removed from V and 7 bases from J, the gap between germline ends came to 21 bases. Germline lookup yields CDR1 LNHDA and CDR2 SQIVND (reference sequence). This CDR3 comprises 16 residues. CDR3 amino acids: CASSWRGGRVDQPQHF. The CDR3 DNA reads as TGTGCCAGTAGTTGGAGGGGCGGTCGAGTGGACCAGCCCCAGCATTTT.

This chain joins TRBV5-4 and TRBJ1-6; 7 positions match TRBD1. This CDR3 has 16 amino acids. Trimming at V came to 4 bases and at J to 7 bases, leaving 11 bases not matched to a gene. From germline, CDR1 is SGHNT and CDR2 YYREEE (reference sequence). The CDR3 region has the DNA TGTGCCAGCAGCACTACACGACAGGGAGCAAATTCACCCCTCCACTTT. Translation: CASSTTRQGANSPLHF.

V is TRBV19 and J is TRBJ1-5; the D is unclear. V lost 3 bases to trimming and J lost 1 base, with 16 bases between them. This CDR3 is 17 amino acids long. Germline CDR1 reads LNHDA; CDR2 reads SQIVND (reference sequence). CDR3 nucleotide sequence: TGTGCCAGTAGTATCAGCGCTGCCGCAATAAGCAATCAGCCCCAGCATTTT. Protein: CASSISAAAISNQPQHF. Using reference TRBV19 and TRBJ1-5 for the parts outside the CDR3, the full variable domain is DGGITQSPKYLFRKEGQNVTLSCEQNLNHDAMYWYRQDPGQGLRLIYYSQIVNDFQKGDIAEGYSVSREKKESFPLTVTSAQKNPTAFYLCASSISAAAISNQPQHFGDGTRLSIL.

The V gene is TRBV9, the J gene TRBJ2-3, with 7 nucleotides matching TRBD2. With 0 bases clipped from V and 3 bases from J, the junction kept 1 base outside the gene matches. The CDR3 covers 14 residues. Germline loops: CDR1 SGDLS, CDR2 YYNGEE. The DNA for the CDR3 is TGTGCCAGCAGCGTAGGCGGGAGTACAGATACGCAGTATTTT. Amino acids: CASSVGGSTDTQYF.

The genes are TRBV28 and TRBJ1-2; the match to TRBD1 covers 8 bases. V lost 10 bases, J lost 8 bases, and 18 bases stayed unmatched. Germline CDR1 is MDHEN and CDR2 is SYDVKM. This CDR3 spans 15 amino acids. For the CDR3, the DNA is TGTGCCACCCTTAGGGGAGCGGGACAGGTCAAAGGCTACACCTTC. The encoded protein is CATLRGAGQVKGYTF.

This clone was detected once. This chain uses TRBV19 with TRBJ2-6; 7 positions match TRBD1. V was pared by 5 bases and J by 1 base, with 8 bases of the junction left unmatched. This CDR3 spans 17 amino acids. The V gene's germline CDR1 is LNHDA and CDR2 SQIVND (reference sequence). The CDR3 is CASSGDRSYSGANVLTF. In DNA form, the CDR3 reads TGTGCCAGTAGTGGGGACAGATCCTATTCTGGGGCCAACGTCCTGACTTTC.

Of note for this clone: The same CDR3 is also encoded by other DNA sequences in this sample. The rearrangement joins TRBV5-5 to TRBJ2-3; a weak D match, TRBD1 (5 bases). CDR3 size: 13 residues. Germline CDR1 reads SGHKS; CDR2 reads YYEKEE (reference sequence). The V end was cut by 0 bases, the J end by 3 bases, with 5 bases between. DNA of the CDR3: TGTGCCAGCAGCTTGGCAGGGACAGATACGCAGTATTTT. Translation: CASSLAGTDTQYF.

The chain joins TRBV19 to TRBJ1-2; possible D gene TRBD1, 5 bases. The germline gives CDR1 LNHDA, CDR2 SQIVND (reference sequence). The V gene lost 5 bases and the J gene lost 3 bases, with 10 bases spanning the gap. The CDR3 loop spans 13 amino acids. Here the CDR3 DNA reads TGTGCCAGTAGTGCGGGGGTATACTATGGCTACACCTTC. It translates to CASSAGVYYGYTF.

In DNA, the CDR3 is TGCAGTGCTAGTGACGCGGGGACTACCTACGAGCAGTACTTC. The encoded protein is CSASDAGTTYEQYF. The rearrangement joins TRBV20-1 to TRBJ2-7; 7 bases fit TRBD2. The CDR3 is made up of 14 amino acids. The V and J ends lost 3 bases and 2 bases, in that order; junction bases with no gene match: 7. CDR1 is DFQATT and CDR2 is SNEGSKA in the germline V gene (reference sequence).

The chain recombines TRBV29-1 with TRBJ1-2, with 7 bases fitting TRBD1. V shed 8 bases and J 4 bases; nucleotides not matched to a gene: 7. Per the germline V gene, CDR1 is SQVTM and CDR2 is ANQGSEA. The CDR3 is 12 residues long. In DNA form, the CDR3 reads TGCAGCACAAGACAGGGACGCTATGGCTACACCTTC. Its translation: CSTRQGRYGYTF. Full variable domain (rest looked up from reference TRBV29-1 and TRBJ1-2): SAVISQKPSRDICQRGTSLTIQCQVDSQVTMMFWYRQQPGQSLTLIATANQGSEATYESGFVIDKFPISRPNLTFSTLTVSNMSPEDSSIYLCSTRQGRYGYTFGSGTRLTVV.

The chain carries TRBV2 and TRBJ1-5; TRBD1 matches at 8 bases. CDR1 and CDR2 from the germline V gene are SNHLY and FYNNEI. The CDR3 sequence is 15 residues long. Germline trimming cut 6 bases from V and 6 bases from J; bases unmatched to any gene: 10. Here the CDR3 reads CASSLTGGIGQPQHF. The CDR3 nucleotides are TGTGCCAGCAGCCTTACAGGGGGAATAGGTCAGCCCCAGCATTTT.

CDR3 sequence reads: CASRRGAGLSNQPQHF. The CDR3 nucleotides are TGTGCCAGCAGAAGGGGAGCGGGTCTGAGCAATCAGCCCCAGCATTTT. The chain is built from TRBV2 and TRBJ1-5, with a tentative D call TRBD1 (5 bases). The CDR3 sequence is 16 residues long. Germline CDR1 reads SNHLY; CDR2 reads FYNNEI. Trimming cost V 6 bases and J 1 base, with 16 bases left between them.

This clone was seen just once. J is TRBJ2-7 and V is TRBV4-1, with D maybe TRBD2 (5 bases). V lost 4 bases to trimming and J lost 2 bases, with 9 bases between them. The CDR3 sequence is 13 residues long. CDR1 is MGHRA and CDR2 is YSYEKL in the germline V gene. CDR3 in amino acids: CASSREGPYEQYF. CDR3 in DNA: TGCGCCAGCAGCCGAGAGGGCCCCTACGAGCAGTACTTC.